Shown below are 32 T cell receptor beta chains from a single sample sequenced in a study of blood T cell repertoires in COVID-19. Generated by immunoSEQ multiplex PCR, the TCRdb table keeps only in-frame clones and is missing some. The table has around 230,000 clones, over 75% seen once. What was sequenced was PBMCs or T cells enriched from blood (not recorded which). The receptors originated from a man aged 35 to 55 who had recovered from COVID-19.

The gene calls are TRBV14 and TRBJ2-3; 9 bases align to TRBD1. The V and J ends lost 2 bases and 1 base, in that order; junction bases with no gene match: 10. The CDR3 is 18 amino acids. Germline CDR1 reads SGHDN; CDR2 reads FVKESK. CDR3 sequence: CASSQYGKRQGGTDTQYF. In nucleotides, the CDR3 is TGTGCCAGCAGCCAATATGGGAAGCGACAGGGGGGCACAGATACGCAGTATTTT.

The gene calls are TRBV19 and TRBJ1-6, with D unclear. CDR1 is LNHDA and CDR2 is SQIVND in the germline V gene (reference sequence). Between the trimmed V and J ends, which lost 6 bases and 14 bases, there was a span of 14 bases. The length of the CDR3 is 12 residues. The CDR3 here is CASRAEAGSLHF. CDR3 bases: TGTGCCAGTAGGGCCGAGGCGGGATCCCTCCACTTT.

The rearrangement uses TRBV24-1 and TRBJ2-1, with TRBD1 as a possible D gene (6 bases). The germline V and J ends were trimmed by 4 bases and 2 bases, with 14 bases remaining between them. This CDR3 is built from 16 residues. The V gene's germline CDR1 is KGHDR and CDR2 SFDVKD. The CDR3 DNA reads as TGTGCCACCAGTGACCCCCCACAGGGAGCCTACAATGAGCAGTTCTTC. Residues: CATSDPPQGAYNEQFF.

Details on this clone: The sample holds other DNA sequences that translate to the same CDR3. V is TRBV27 and J is TRBJ2-7, with 8 nucleotides matching TRBD2. In germline, CDR1 is MNHEY, CDR2 SMNVEV (reference sequence). J gave up 0 bases and V 3 bases, and 1 base lay outside the gene matches. This CDR3 contains 14 residues. The CDR3 sequence: CASSLSGSSYEQYF. The CDR3 DNA reads as TGTGCCAGCAGTTTGAGCGGGAGCTCCTACGAGCAGTACTTC.

This chain joins TRBV10-1 and TRBJ1-2; 10 bases fit TRBD1. V lost 5 bases, J lost 8 bases, and 8 bases stayed unmatched. The CDR3 extends over 14 amino acids. Germline CDR1 and CDR2: WNHNN and SYGVQD (reference sequence). CDR3 loop: CASSPGTGVRGYTF. The CDR3 DNA reads TGCGCCAGCAGTCCCGGGACAGGGGTACGGGGCTACACCTTC.

This chain links TRBV29-1 with TRBJ1-1; no firm D call. Germline CDR1 reads SQVTM; CDR2 reads ANQGSEA. V lost 4 bases and J lost 2, with 8 bases in between. The CDR3 totals 12 residues. The CDR3 DNA reads TGCAGCGTTGTGAGGCCTAACACTGAAGCTTTCTTT. As protein: CSVVRPNTEAFF. Based on the CDR3 plus reference TRBV29-1 and TRBJ1-1, the full variable domain is SAVISQKPSRDICQRGTSLTIQCQVDSQVTMMFWYRQQPGQSLTLIATANQGSEATYESGFVIDKFPISRPNLTFSTLTVSNMSPEDSSIYLCSVVRPNTEAFFGQGTRLTVV.

The gene calls are TRBV7-3 and TRBJ2-5, with 9 bases fitting TRBD2. Trimming cost V 2 bases and J 5 bases; bases outside gene matches: 12. This CDR3 contains 17 residues. Germline V gives CDR1 SGHTA, CDR2 FQGTGA. The CDR3 is CASSLSRGGLHLETQYF. In nucleotides, the CDR3 is TGTGCCAGCAGCTTATCGCGGGGGGGCCTGCATCTGGAGACCCAGTACTTC. Full variable domain (remainder filled in from reference TRBV7-3 and TRBJ2-5): GAGVSQTPSNKVTEKGKYVELRCDPISGHTALYWYRQSLGQGPEFLIYFQGTGAADDSGLPNDRFFAVRPEGSVSTLKIQRTERGDSAVYLCASSLSRGGLHLETQYFGPGTRLLVL.

V gene TRBV5-1 combines with J gene TRBJ1-1; D may be TRBD1 (6 bases). V dropped 4 bases and J dropped 3 bases, with 13 bases sitting between them. The germline V gene has CDR1 SGHRS and CDR2 YFSETQ. The CDR3 has 14 residues. DNA for the CDR3: TGCGCCAGCAGCGACCACAGGGTGGACACTGAAGCTTTCTTT. It is translated as CASSDHRVDTEAFF. Based on the CDR3 plus reference TRBV5-1 and TRBJ1-1, the full variable domain is KAGVTQTPRYLIKTRGQQVTLSCSPISGHRSVSWYQQTPGQGLQFLFEYFSETQRNKGNFPGRFSGRQFSNSRSEMNVSTLELGDSALYLCASSDHRVDTEAFFGQGTRLTVV.

This chain links TRBV24-1 with TRBJ2-3; a weak D match, TRBD2 (6 bases). The CDR3 is 15 residues long. Trimming pared 0 bases from V and 3 bases from J, leaving 9 bases between. Germline lookup yields CDR1 KGHDR and CDR2 SFDVKD. CDR3 sequence reads: CATSDLGGRTDTQYF. CDR3 DNA: TGTGCCACCAGTGATTTGGGGGGGAGGACAGATACGCAGTATTTT.

V gene TRBV6-1 combines with J gene TRBJ2-2, with a weak D call TRBD1 (6 bases). V dropped 3 bases and J dropped 7 bases, with 18 bases sitting between them. The germline V gene has CDR1 MNHNS and CDR2 SASEGT. This CDR3 has 16 residues. This CDR3 reads CASSESTGFGRGELFF. The CDR3 coding sequence is TGTGCCAGCAGTGAGAGTACAGGGTTTGGGCGCGGGGAGCTGTTTTTT.

The J gene is TRBJ2-2, the V gene TRBV7-6; D uncertain. With 6 bases removed from V and 5 bases from J, the gap between germline ends came to 13 bases. This CDR3 is built from 14 residues. The germline V gene encodes CDR1 SGHVS and CDR2 FNYEAQ. Here the CDR3 reads CASSQLPPTGELFF. The CDR3 nucleotides are TGTGCCAGCAGTCAACTCCCCCCTACCGGGGAGCTGTTTTTT. The whole variable domain, remainder taken from reference TRBV7-6 and TRBJ2-2, is GAGVSQSPRYKVTKRGQDVALRCDPISGHVSLYWYRQALGQGPEFLTYFNYEAQQDKSGLPNDRFSAERPEGSISTLTIQRTEQRDSAMYRCASSQLPPTGELFFGEGSRLTVL.

This clone has a handful of counts. The chain employs TRBV2 and TRBJ1-2, with D perhaps matching TRBD1 (6 bases). The germline V gene encodes CDR1 SNHLY and CDR2 FYNNEI. V lost 8 bases, J lost 8 bases, and 27 bases lay in between. This CDR3 spans 16 amino acids. The CDR3 DNA is TGTGCCAGCTGCAGGTCACAGGACAGTCCCCTGTACGGCTACACCTTC. It is translated as CASCRSQDSPLYGYTF.

This chain joins TRBV20-1 and TRBJ2-3; 8 nucleotides match TRBD2. Germline assignment: CDR1 DFQATT and CDR2 SNEGSKA (reference sequence). With V trimmed by 3 bases and J by 4 bases, 3 bases remained unmatched. The CDR3 sequence is 13 residues long. This CDR3 reads CSASIGGADTQYF. The CDR3 nucleotides read TGCAGTGCTAGTATCGGGGGGGCAGATACGCAGTATTTT.

The chain couples TRBV4-1 to TRBJ1-2, with D possibly matching TRBD1 (5 bases). The CDR3 runs to 16 residues. Germline CDR1 is MGHRA and CDR2 is YSYEKL. Trimming cost V 2 bases and J 1 base, with 14 bases left between them. Here the CDR3 reads CASSQPRQSLNYGYTF. The CDR3 DNA is TGCGCCAGCAGCCAACCCAGACAGTCCCTTAACTATGGCTACACCTTC.

V usage is TRBV9 and J usage is TRBJ2-5, with a weak D call TRBD2 (6 bases). Germline loops: CDR1 SGDLS, CDR2 YYNGEE. The CDR3 has 14 residues. The V end lost 2 bases, the J end lost 3 bases, and 11 bases lay between the germline ends. The CDR3 sequence: CASSVGGNEETQYF. CDR3 coding DNA: TGTGCCAGCAGCGTCGGAGGGAACGAAGAGACCCAGTACTTC. Drawing the rest from reference TRBV9 and TRBJ2-5, the complete variable domain is DSGVTQTPKHLITATGQRVTLRCSPRSGDLSVYWYQQSLDQGLQFLIQYYNGEERAKGNILERFSAQQFPDLHSELNLSSLELGDSALYFCASSVGGNEETQYFGPGTRLLVL.

This clone was counted once. This chain links TRBV5-1 with TRBJ2-7; D possibly corresponds to TRBD1 (5 bases). The CDR3 is made up of 16 amino acids. Germline CDR1 is SGHRS and CDR2 is YFSETQ. The ends were cut back, 3 bases at V and 0 bases at J, with 16 bases in the middle. The CDR3 here is CASSSSQVPSSYEQYF. The CDR3 DNA follows: TGCGCCAGCAGCTCATCACAGGTGCCCAGCTCCTACGAGCAGTACTTC.

This clone appeared a few times. The rearrangement uses TRBV7-9 and TRBJ2-1; TRBD1 matches at 9 bases. V trimming: 6 bases; J trimming: 9 bases; junction bases outside the gene matches: 9. The germline V gene has CDR1 SEHNR and CDR2 FQNEAQ (reference sequence). The CDR3 sequence is 14 residues long. The CDR3 DNA reads as TGTGCCAGCAGTAGGGGACAGGGAATGCGTGAGCAGTTCTTC. Translating it yields CASSRGQGMREQFF.

This chain connects TRBV29-1 to TRBJ2-7, with D hard to call. Trimming cost V 3 bases and J 0 bases, with 12 bases left between them. Germline CDR1 reads SQVTM; CDR2 reads ANQGSEA. The CDR3 is 14 residues long. This CDR3 reads CSVDKSGSSYEQYF. For the CDR3, the DNA is TGCAGCGTTGATAAATCCGGGTCCTCCTACGAGCAGTACTTC.

The gene calls are TRBV7-2 and TRBJ2-1, with 8 bases fitting TRBD2. V shed 1 base, J shed 3 bases, and the junction held 5 bases outside the gene matches. The CDR3 covers 16 residues. Per germline, CDR1 SGHTA and CDR2 FQGNSA. The CDR3 loop is CASSLDSGIYYNEQFF. CDR3 in DNA: TGTGCCAGCAGCTTAGATAGCGGGATCTACTACAATGAGCAGTTCTTC.

This clone was picked up many times. The chain employs TRBV19 and TRBJ1-6; the D is unclear. Germline CDR1 is LNHDA and CDR2 is SQIVND (reference sequence). This CDR3 contains 14 residues. V gave up 9 bases and J gave up 5 bases, with 14 bases separating them. In nucleotides, the CDR3 is TGTGCCAGCCGCGGGTTTTTAGATAATTCACCCCTCCACTTT. Translation gives CASRGFLDNSPLHF.

The V call is TRBV2, the J call TRBJ1-2; D gene ambiguous. CDR3 size: 13 residues. Germline loops: CDR1 SNHLY, CDR2 FYNNEI. The V and J ends lost 8 bases and 5 bases respectively, with 15 bases between them. The CDR3 region has the DNA TGTGCCAGCGCCCGGGATATCAGTTATGGCTACACCTTC. Translating gives CASARDISYGYTF.

On this clone: Sequence at one end of the junction differs from germline and may be a read error. This chain connects TRBV29-1 to TRBJ1-2; 9 positions agree with TRBD1. CDR1 is SQVTM and CDR2 is ANQGSEA in the germline V gene. The CDR3 totals 13 residues. Here the CDR3 reads CSVEAGGTGRDTF. CDR3 DNA sequence: TGCAGCGTCGAAGCGGGGGGGACAGGGCGTGACACCTTC.

This chain joins TRBV2 and TRBJ2-1, with 10 bases identical to TRBD2. The length of the CDR3 is 13 residues. Germline V lookup: CDR1 SNHLY, CDR2 FYNNEI. V shed 0 bases, J shed 15 bases, and the junction held 5 bases outside the gene matches. The CDR3 is CASSEAPSGRGFF. CDR3 bases: TGTGCCAGCAGTGAAGCCCCTAGCGGGAGAGGGTTCTTC.

The V call is TRBV9, the J call TRBJ1-4, with D maybe TRBD1 (5 bases). V lost 2 bases to trimming and J lost 0 bases, with 8 bases between them. This CDR3 has 15 amino acids. Germline values: CDR1 SGDLS, CDR2 YYNGEE. CDR3 sequence: CASSVGLTTNEKLFF. In nucleotides, the CDR3 is TGTGCCAGCAGCGTGGGACTCACAACTAATGAAAAACTGTTTTTT. Based on the CDR3 plus reference TRBV9 and TRBJ1-4, the full variable domain is DSGVTQTPKHLITATGQRVTLRCSPRSGDLSVYWYQQSLDQGLQFLIQYYNGEERAKGNILERFSAQQFPDLHSELNLSSLELGDSALYFCASSVGLTTNEKLFFGSGTQLSVL.

The table lists this clone with a few counts. This chain uses TRBV5-8 with TRBJ2-3; D unresolved. The germline V gene encodes CDR1 SGHTS and CDR2 YDEGEE. V dropped 6 bases and J dropped 4 bases, with 18 bases sitting between them. The CDR3 runs 15 residues. The CDR3 spells CASTSTGSTADTQYF. In DNA, the CDR3 is TGTGCCAGCACCTCGACCGGGTCCACGGCAGATACGCAGTATTTT.

The chain uses TRBV11-2 and TRBJ2-5; 7 bases are a match to TRBD2. The CDR3 consists of 16 residues. V lost 4 bases to trimming and J lost 1 base; unmatched junction nucleotides: 9. In germline, CDR1 is SGHAT, CDR2 FQNNGV. The CDR3 region has the DNA TGTGCCAGCAGCTCGGGGACTAACTATTTCCAAGAGACCCAGTACTTC. Translated: CASSSGTNYFQETQYF.

This clone is categorized as medium-sized. In nucleotides, the CDR3 is TGTGCCAGCAGCTTGGCCGGGAGGAATCGGGGCGAGCAGTACTTC. Its protein is CASSLAGRNRGEQYF. The chain joins TRBV5-4 to TRBJ2-7, with 7 bases fitting TRBD2. Looked up from germline, CDR1 is SGHNT and CDR2 is YYREEE (reference sequence). Trimming took 0 bases from V and 6 from J; bases not matched to a gene: 9. CDR3 length: 15 residues.

The V call is TRBV5-1, the J call TRBJ2-1, with TRBD1 matching over 9 bases. The CDR3 spans 14 residues. The V gene's germline CDR1 is SGHRS and CDR2 YFSETQ. The ends lost 4 bases at V and 9 bases at J; junction bases unmatched: 8. Here the CDR3 reads CASSTDRGWGEQFF. CDR3 bases: TGCGCCAGCAGCACCGACAGGGGGTGGGGTGAGCAGTTCTTC.

The chain carries TRBV3-1 (or the pseudogene TRBV3-2) and TRBJ2-2, with 9 bases aligning to TRBD2. The germline V gene encodes CDR1 LGHDT and CDR2 YNNKEL (reference sequence). The CDR3 consists of 17 residues. The J segment lost 1 base and the V segment lost 2 bases, leaving 5 bases of the junction unmatched. CDR3 region: CASSQRGGAQNTGELFF. In DNA, the CDR3 is TGTGCCAGCAGCCAACGCGGGGGGGCCCAGAACACCGGGGAGCTGTTTTTT.

The chain carries TRBV19 and TRBJ1-2; D is possibly TRBD1 (5 bases). With 11 bases removed from V and 4 bases from J, the gap between germline ends came to 17 bases. The CDR3 length is 13 residues. Germline assignment: CDR1 LNHDA and CDR2 SQIVND (reference sequence). CDR3 sequence (DNA): TGTGCCTCTAGGACTACAGGCCGCTATGGCTACACCTTC. Translated, it gives CASRTTGRYGYTF.

The chain has TRBV10-3 and TRBJ2-5; 10 bases map to TRBD2. The CDR3 totals 19 residues. The V segment lost 5 bases and the J segment 4 bases; nucleotides outside the gene matches: 19. The germline CDR1 and CDR2 sequences are ENHRY and SYGVKD. DNA for the CDR3: TGTGCCATCAGTAATCCCCGAATGAGCGGGAGGGGGTTTGGAGAGACCCAGTACTTC. Protein sequence: CAISNPRMSGRGFGETQYF.

In this sample, this clone turned up once. This sequence joins TRBV14 and TRBJ1-2, with D possibly TRBD1 on 5 matching bases. The CDR3 extends over 16 amino acids. V lost 4 bases and J lost 0, with 15 bases in between. The germline V gene has CDR1 SGHDN and CDR2 FVKESK. The CDR3 DNA is TGTGCCAGCAGCCCAATCGGACAAACCTCTAACTATGGCTACACCTTC. Translated: CASSPIGQTSNYGYTF.